The 28 T cell receptor beta chains given below trace back to one sample, sequenced in a study of regulatory T cells in long-lasting Graves disease. The TCR beta library used iRepertoire HTBI primers with Arm-PCR amplification of CDR3. Each CDR3 protein gets one entry after TCRdb re-called the multiplex PCR reads with MiXCR. Among about 420,000 distinct CDR3 sequences listed, 23% were seen once. Time point denoted: persistent/refractory GD, antithyroid drugs over 5 years with positive TRAb. There was RNA extracted from PBMCs, and the TCR library was made from it. The sequences come from peripheral blood mononuclear cells (PBMCs), collected when the disease was refractory, from a patient treated with antithyroid drugs. All receptors derive from a female donor with Graves disease.

This clonotype was seen repeatedly, ten times or more. The V and J genes are TRBV29-1 and TRBJ1-2; 8 bases match TRBD1. The V gene's germline CDR1 is SQVTM and CDR2 ANQGSEA. The CDR3 runs to 10 residues. J lost 6 bases, V lost 8 bases, and 2 bases had no gene match. For the CDR3, the DNA is TGCAGCACGGACAGGGATGGCTACACCTTC. Translating it yields CSTDRDGYTF.

This clonotype has only a few counts. This chain links TRBV12-3 or TRBV12-4 with TRBJ1-6; possible D gene TRBD1, 6 bases. This CDR3 is 15 amino acids long. Trimming removed 4 bases at V and 7 bases at J, with 14 bases between. The CDR3 nucleotides read TGTGCCAGCAGTTCTCGTGGGGGGCTAAATTCACCCCTCCACTTT. It specifies CASSSRGGLNSPLHF.

The chain has TRBV18 and TRBJ2-7; D unclear. From germline, CDR1 is KGHSH and CDR2 LQKENI. The CDR3 totals 13 residues. The ends were cut back, 1 base at V and 3 bases at J, with 7 bases in the middle. The CDR3 loop is CASSPRSDYEQYF. The DNA for the CDR3 is TGTGCCAGCTCACCACGCAGTGACTACGAGCAGTACTTC.

This chain connects TRBV6-2 or TRBV6-3 to TRBJ2-4; perhaps TRBD1 as D (6 bases). Trimming cost V 5 bases and J 0 bases, with 11 bases left between them. The CDR3 consists of 15 residues. Germline CDR1 and CDR2: MNHEY and SVGEGT. CDR3 protein: CASSEQGLAKNIQYF. As DNA, the CDR3 is TGTGCCAGCAGTGAACAGGGATTAGCCAAAAACATTCAGTACTTC.

This chain joins TRBV5-6 and TRBJ2-1, with TRBD2 matching 10 bases. The CDR3 is made up of 15 amino acids. The germline CDR1 and CDR2 sequences are SGHDT and YYEEEE. The trim removed 6 bases at V and 2 bases at J, leaving 5 bases unmatched. The CDR3 DNA reads as TGTGCCAGCATCAACAGCGGGAGGGCCTACAATGAGCAGTTCTTC. Encoded protein: CASINSGRAYNEQFF.

This clonotype was picked up many times. This chain joins TRBV29-1 and TRBJ1-1; the match to TRBD1 covers 11 bases. The CDR3 contains 14 residues. Per the germline V gene, CDR1 is SQVTM and CDR2 is ANQGSEA. Germline trimming cut 6 bases from V and 3 bases from J; bases unmatched to any gene: 6. The CDR3 region has the DNA TGCAGCGTAGCCGGGACAGGGGGGGACACTGAAGCTTTCTTT. Translating it yields CSVAGTGGDTEAFF.

The gene calls are TRBV3-1 and TRBJ2-7; a weak D match, TRBD2 (6 bases). V lost 8 bases to trimming and J lost 3 bases, with 14 bases between them. Germline CDR1 and CDR2: LGHDT and YNNKEL (reference sequence). The CDR3 length is 13 residues. The CDR3 loop is CASGRGEDYEQYF. The CDR3 nucleotides read TGTGCCAGCGGGCGCGGGGAGGACTACGAGCAGTACTTC.

This clonotype was recorded many times. CDR3 loop: CASSEEGRTNYGYTF. The CDR3 bases are TGTGCCAGCAGTGAAGAGGGACGGACTAACTATGGCTACACCTTC. V usage is TRBV2 and J usage is TRBJ1-2, with D tentatively TRBD1 (5 bases). CDR1 and CDR2 (germline): SNHLY, FYNNEI. Trimming stripped 1 base from V and 0 bases from J, with 9 bases between. The CDR3 is made up of 15 amino acids. Together with reference TRBV2 and TRBJ1-2, the CDR3 gives the full variable domain: EPEVTQTPSHQVTQMGQEVILRCVPISNHLYFYWYRQILGQKVEFLVSFYNNEISEKSEIFDDQFSVERPDGSNFTLKIRSTKLEDSAMYFCASSEEGRTNYGYTFGSGTRLTVV.

The chain recombines TRBV27 with TRBJ1-5, with D possibly being TRBD1 (5 bases). Trimming shortened V by 2 bases and J by 9 bases, and 20 bases separated the two germline ends. The CDR3 spans 16 residues. Germline assignment: CDR1 MNHEY and CDR2 SMNVEV (reference sequence). CDR3 DNA sequence: TGTGCCAGCAGTTTAGGGGGAACCCCTGGTCGTCGGCCCCAGCATTTT. Translating it yields CASSLGGTPGRRPQHF.

The rearrangement joins TRBV6-1 to TRBJ2-1; 14 positions match TRBD2. This CDR3 spans 17 amino acids. V was pared by 6 bases and J by 4 bases, with 8 bases of the junction left unmatched. Germline V CDR1 and CDR2: MNHNS, SASEGT. CDR3 sequence reads: CASSPRTSGRPYNEQFF. The CDR3 DNA is TGTGCCAGCAGCCCTAGGACTAGCGGGAGGCCTTACAATGAGCAGTTCTTC.

The chain carries TRBV25-1 and TRBJ1-2, with a tentative D call TRBD1 (5 bases). From germline, CDR1 is MGHDK and CDR2 SYGVNS. This CDR3 comprises 17 residues. V was cut by 3 bases and J by 5 bases, with 22 bases left in between. The CDR3 DNA follows: TGTGCCAGCAGTGATTTGGGGCAGCGGCTGGGGCCATATGGCTACACCTTC. This translates into CASSDLGQRLGPYGYTF.

The table lists this clonotype with a few counts. The genes are TRBV6-2 or TRBV6-3 and TRBJ2-1, with TRBD1 matching 8 bases. This CDR3 has 14 amino acids. CDR1 and CDR2 from the germline V gene are MNHEY and SVGEGT. J was trimmed by 10 bases and V by 6 bases; bases with no gene match: 11. In DNA, the CDR3 is TGTGCCAGCAGCCTGGACAGGGTTTTACGGGAGCAGTTCTTC. Translation gives CASSLDRVLREQFF.

This chain connects TRBV11-2 to TRBJ2-7; 7 nucleotides line up with TRBD1. The ends lost 4 bases at V and 5 bases at J; junction bases unmatched: 5. The CDR3 extends over 13 amino acids. Germline V CDR1 and CDR2: SGHAT, FQNNGV. The CDR3 here is CASSSGQRDEQYF. The CDR3 bases are TGTGCCAGCAGCTCGGGACAGAGGGACGAGCAGTACTTC.

The V call is TRBV20-1, the J call TRBJ2-1; 8 bases match TRBD1. V trimming: 6 bases; J trimming: 5 bases; junction bases outside the gene matches: 9. This CDR3 comprises 14 residues. CDR1 is DFQATT and CDR2 is SNEGSKA in the germline V gene (reference sequence). CDR3 in DNA: TGCAGTGCGTTCTCGGACAGGGTCCACAATGAGCAGTTCTTC. Its protein product is CSAFSDRVHNEQFF.

This clonotype was recorded at least ten times. The chain recombines TRBV30 with TRBJ1-4; TRBD1 might be the D (5 bases). Germline CDR1 GTSNPN, CDR2 SVGIG (reference sequence). The CDR3 runs 14 residues. V was clipped by 0 bases and J by 5 bases, with 10 bases between them. The CDR3 loop is CAWSVLTGNEKLFF. The DNA for the CDR3 is TGTGCCTGGAGTGTACTCACAGGAAATGAAAAACTGTTTTTT.

This clonotype was detected ten times or more. The rearrangement joins TRBV11-2 to TRBJ2-7, with TRBD2 identical over 9 bases. This CDR3 has 15 residues. J was trimmed by 0 bases and V by 6 bases; bases with no gene match: 6. Germline-derived CDR1 and CDR2 are SGHAT and FQNNGV. The CDR3 region has the DNA TGTGCCAGCAGTTTGGAACTAGCGGGCTCCTACGAGCAGTACTTC. Protein product: CASSLELAGSYEQYF.

This chain connects TRBV20-1 to TRBJ2-2; 7 positions match TRBD2. The CDR3 length is 14 residues. Germline V CDR1 and CDR2: DFQATT, SNEGSKA (reference sequence). V lost 4 bases, J lost 1 base, and 3 bases stayed unmatched. CDR3 nucleotides: TGCAGTGCTATCGGGACTAAGAACACCGGGGAGCTGTTTTTT. It encodes CSAIGTKNTGELFF.

This clonotype was recorded a few times. The genes are TRBV18 and TRBJ1-2, with a weak D call TRBD1 (6 bases). Looked up from germline, CDR1 is KGHSH and CDR2 is LQKENI. The CDR3 sequence is 15 residues long. V shed 0 bases and J shed 1 base, with 9 bases lying between them. CDR3 protein: CASSPPGTHNYGYTF. The CDR3 region has the DNA TGTGCCAGCTCACCACCCGGGACACATAACTATGGCTACACCTTC.

This clonotype turned up a few times. This chain joins TRBV28 and TRBJ1-5; D gene uncertain. Germline values: CDR1 MDHEN, CDR2 SYDVKM. This CDR3 contains 14 residues. With 5 bases removed from V and 0 bases from J, the gap between germline ends came to 8 bases. CDR3 coding DNA: TGTGCCAGCAGTATAGGATATAGCAATCAGCCCCAGCATTTT. Residues: CASSIGYSNQPQHF.

The chain carries TRBV6-1 and TRBJ1-1, with D possibly being TRBD1 (6 bases). Trimming removed 6 bases at V and 7 bases at J, with 12 bases between. There are 12 residues in the CDR3. Germline CDR1 reads MNHNS; CDR2 reads SASEGT. Here the CDR3 DNA reads TGTGCCAGCAGGCGGGGGGCGGGTGAAGCTTTCTTT. This codes for CASRRGAGEAFF.

Note on this clonotype: A much larger clone is a single base away; this may be a read error. The chain joins TRBV7-2 to TRBJ1-1; D uncertain. This CDR3 comprises 15 residues. Per germline, CDR1 SGHTA and CDR2 FQGNSA. CDR3 DNA sequence: TGTGCCAGCGGCTTAAGATGGGAGACGAACACTGAAGCTTTCTTT. Translation gives CASGLRWETNTEAFF.

The chain links TRBV6-2 or TRBV6-3 to TRBJ2-7; 7 nucleotides agree with TRBD2. Germline V gives CDR1 MNHEY, CDR2 SVGEGT. The CDR3 consists of 14 residues. Losses at the gene ends were 5 bases for V and 3 bases for J; bases not matched to a gene: 7. CDR3: CASSPRDYRYEQYF. The CDR3 coding sequence is TGTGCCAGCAGTCCCCGGGACTACCGCTACGAGCAGTACTTC.

CDR3 sequence reads: CAWSSGTLTEAFF. The CDR3 DNA follows: TGTGCCTGGAGTTCCGGGACTCTTACTGAAGCTTTCTTT. V usage is TRBV30 and J usage is TRBJ1-1; TRBD1 is a possible D gene (5 bases). V was pared by 2 bases and J by 5 bases, with 12 bases between. CDR1 and CDR2 from the germline V gene are GTSNPN and SVGIG (reference sequence). CDR3 length: 13 residues. The full variable domain, completed using reference TRBV30 and TRBJ1-1, is SQTIHQWPATLVQPVGSPLSLECTVEGTSNPNLYWYRQAAGRGLQLLFYSVGIGQISSEVPQNLSASRPQDRQFILSSKKLLLSDSGFYLCAWSSGTLTEAFFGQGTRLTVV.

This chain connects TRBV12-3 or TRBV12-4 to TRBJ2-3, with TRBD2 matching 8 bases. V gave up 4 bases and J gave up 4 bases; unmatched junction bases: 7. The CDR3 covers 15 residues. In DNA form, the CDR3 reads TGTGCCAGCAGTTCGACCAGCGGGAGAGCAGATACGCAGTATTTT. Residues: CASSSTSGRADTQYF.

Concerning this clonotype itself: A much larger clone differs from this one at a single base, so this may be a read error. The chain carries TRBV4-1 and TRBJ1-1; D uncertain. This CDR3 is built from 16 residues. From germline, CDR1 is MGHRA and CDR2 YSYEKL. CDR3 loop: CASSQATWGRDTGAFF. CDR3 nucleotides: TGCGCCAGCAGCCAAGCTACATGGGGTCGGGATACTGGAGCTTTCTTT.

This chain uses TRBV20-1 with TRBJ2-7, with D unclear. The V gene lost 1 base and the J gene lost 0 bases, with 7 bases spanning the gap. Germline loops: CDR1 DFQATT, CDR2 SNEGSKA (reference sequence). The CDR3 totals 13 residues. Written as DNA, the CDR3 is TGCAGTGCTAGAGTTGTCGGCTCCTACGAGCAGTACTTC. Translated, it gives CSARVVGSYEQYF.

This clonotype came up a few times. The rearrangement uses TRBV18 and TRBJ2-7, with no clear D. Trimming removed 3 bases from V and 5 bases from J, with 14 bases in between. The CDR3 sequence is 14 residues long. CDR1 is KGHSH, CDR2 LQKENI, per germline. The CDR3 nucleotides read TGTGCCAGCTCACCCTCAAACGGTGGGGACGAGCAGTACTTC. This codes for CASSPSNGGDEQYF.

This clonotype occurred many times. The chain links TRBV20-1 to TRBJ2-7; a possible D gene is TRBD2 (6 bases). The V gene's germline CDR1 is DFQATT and CDR2 SNEGSKA (reference sequence). Trimming pared 3 bases from V and 2 bases from J, leaving 14 bases between. The CDR3 has 14 residues. CDR3 residues: CSASTGSDPYEQYF. CDR3 sequence (DNA): TGCAGTGCTAGCACCGGGAGCGACCCCTACGAGCAGTACTTC.